This is a list of T cell receptor beta chains from one sample in a study of blood T cell repertoires in COVID-19. The repertoire was sequenced with immunoSEQ multiplex PCR; TCRdb's copy has only in-frame clones and lacks some. The sample lists a few hundred thousand clones; roughly four fifths were seen once. Sequenced input: PBMCs or T cells enriched from blood (not recorded which). The receptors stem from a woman aged 45 to 65 who had recovered from COVID-19. Each CDR3 is given with its conserved first and last residue.

cdr3_aa v_call
CASSQDSGDEQFF TRBV3-1/TRBV3-2
CASSYGGPLNTGELFF TRBV6-2/TRBV6-3
CASSLLQNTGELFF TRBV28
CASSFRGGGSPLHF TRBV27
CASSHWAGSSNYGYTF TRBV5-8
CASSTGSQETQYF TRBV19
CASSIVAGDQPQHF TRBV19
CAISDSRDRGFYGYTF TRBV10-3
CASSRSGLAGGEQFF TRBV5-4
CASRSAVEEQFF TRBV5-1
CASSGLAEFYEQYF TRBV27
CSVTPGENFPNMNTEAFF TRBV29-1
CASQTHLNTEAFF TRBV19
CASSFTGQGTLEQYF TRBV5-5
CASRLQGDSNQPQHF TRBV28
CASSIDVGRDDYNEQFF TRBV19
CASSLGAYEQYF TRBV11-2
CASSYEVGWGNQPQHF TRBV6-2/TRBV6-3
CASSLGPGSPWGGYTF TRBV5-5
CASSMGQQSVGYTF TRBV19
CASPGGGPTEAFF TRBV2
CASSWDRNDGYTF TRBV7-9
CASSPYTLAQSLRGTEAFF TRBV6-6
CASSVELGRGYGYTF TRBV9
CASSARRGSAEAFF TRBV6-2/TRBV6-3
CASSEATGDGNTIYF TRBV5-1
CASSQETGLTYSGANVLTF TRBV4-3
CAWSVFPVDYGYTF TRBV30
CASSHLTEAFF TRBV4-1
CSASRRDFYNEQFF TRBV20-1
CASSDRGLGEQYF TRBV6-1
CASSAARGGTDTQYF TRBV6-2/TRBV6-3
CSALQGDGYTF TRBV29-1
CASTRIGQGGLLPQHF TRBV19
CASSPLFGQGIHEQYF TRBV18
CAWSVWGDQGGRRNTIYF TRBV30
CASSLLARTYNEQFF TRBV5-4
CASSQGTGINEKLFF TRBV7-8
CASSLYGTGDEEKLFF TRBV28
CASSLNPHYQPQHF TRBV2
CASNRDILGSGNTIYF TRBV2
CASLKMGGHYGYTF TRBV6-5
CASTHQGGRGYTF TRBV3-1/TRBV3-2
CASSRQDPDTQYF TRBV11-3
CASSLVSSGRRYF TRBV5-1
CAWSAQNSPLHF TRBV30
CASSLSTGGYYGYTF TRBV28